This TCR beta chain is from a study of radiotherapy plus CTLA-4 blockade in lung cancer. Study-wide points: Expansion in blood of tumor-derived TCR clones was seen after radiotherapy plus ipilimumab. Early shifts in blood T cell clones, with interferon-beta, reportedly predicted response best.

Chemo-refractory metastatic non-small-cell lung cancer patients were treated with focal radiation plus CTLA-4 blockade with ipilimumab. There are 13 residues in the CDR3. Per germline, CDR1 SSHAT and CDR2 FNYEAQ (reference sequence). The repertoire was sequenced with immunoSEQ multiplex PCR; TCRdb's copy has only in-frame clones and lacks some. The sample consists of 65,000 to 85,000 clones, 60% to 80% of them appearing once. The sample holds one count of this clone. The antigen is undetermined. The germline gene is not matched at one end of the junction; a read error may be the cause. The source is a human donor with non-small cell lung cancer whose response to radiotherapy plus ipilimumab could not be evaluated. Some clones in this sample may be carry-over from other donors' samples. The chain recombines TRBV7-7 with TRBJ1-1, with 8 bases aligning to TRBD1. Sequences were derived from peripheral blood, sampled from a patient treated with radiotherapy plus ipilimumab. The CDR3 nucleotides read TGTGCTAGCAGCTTGGACAGGGCCACTGAAGCTTTCTTT. This gives the protein CASSLDRATEAFF.